This passage covers 9 T cell receptor beta chains from one sample sequenced in a study of cytomegalovirus exposure and HLA in healthy donors. Generated by immunoSEQ multiplex PCR, the TCRdb table keeps only in-frame clones and is missing some. The sample contains 200,000 to 250,000 clones, roughly 84% of which appear only once. The sequencing input was PBMCs. Every receptor here comes from a woman younger than 30 in good health and CMV-seropositive.

The chain employs TRBV27 and TRBJ2-7; TRBD1 matches at 7 bases. Germline V gives CDR1 MNHEY, CDR2 SMNVEV (reference sequence). J gave up 0 bases and V 5 bases, and 7 bases lay outside the gene matches. The CDR3 length is 15 residues. The CDR3: CASSLEGADSYEQYF. DNA of the CDR3: TGTGCCAGCAGTCTTGAGGGGGCGGACTCCTACGAGCAGTACTTC.

This clone was found once. This rearrangement joins TRBV27 to TRBJ1-1; D may be TRBD1 (6 bases). CDR3 length: 15 amino acids. The V and J ends lost 6 bases and 1 base respectively, with 15 bases between them. Germline V gene lookup returns CDR1 MNHEY and CDR2 SMNVEV (reference sequence). For the CDR3, the DNA is TGTGCCAGCAGCAGAGACAGGAGGTGGAACACTGAAGCTTTCTTT. It is translated as CASSRDRRWNTEAFF.

This clone was detected once. This sequence joins TRBV29-1 and TRBJ2-7, with 11 bases lining up with TRBD1. This CDR3 is built from 13 residues. The ends lost 6 bases at V and 6 bases at J; junction bases unmatched: 7. The germline CDR1 and CDR2 sequences are SQVTM and ANQGSEA. The CDR3 region is CSVQRDRGAEQYF. In DNA, the CDR3 is TGCAGCGTACAACGGGACAGGGGGGCCGAGCAGTACTTC.

The chain employs TRBV19 and TRBJ1-2; D might be TRBD1 (5 bases). The CDR3 extends over 15 amino acids. V gave up 2 bases and J gave up 5 bases, with 15 bases separating them. Looked up from germline, CDR1 is LNHDA and CDR2 is SQIVND (reference sequence). CDR3 DNA: TGTGCCAGTAGTATAAATAGGGGCCGAGATTATGGCTACACCTTC. Its translation: CASSINRGRDYGYTF. Full variable domain (missing parts from reference TRBV19 and TRBJ1-2): DGGITQSPKYLFRKEGQNVTLSCEQNLNHDAMYWYRQDPGQGLRLIYYSQIVNDFQKGDIAEGYSVSREKKESFPLTVTSAQKNPTAFYLCASSINRGRDYGYTFGSGTRLTVV.

CDR3 bases: TGTGCCAGTAGTGATGCCGGGACAGTACTCTCCTACGAGCAGTACTTC. It specifies CASSDAGTVLSYEQYF. The chain carries TRBV19 and TRBJ2-7, with 7 positions matching TRBD1. Germline lookup yields CDR1 LNHDA and CDR2 SQIVND (reference sequence). After removal of 5 bases from V and 0 bases from J, the junction contained 10 bases not matched to a gene. The CDR3 totals 16 residues.

The V call is TRBV6-1, the J call TRBJ2-5; D may be TRBD2 (6 bases). There are 17 residues in the CDR3. Germline V CDR1 and CDR2: MNHNS, SASEGT. The V end lost 2 bases, the J end lost 2 bases, and 18 bases lay between the germline ends. CDR3 nucleotides: TGTGCCAGCAGTGAAACGGGACTCCGCTTTTTACAAGAGACCCAGTACTTC. Translating gives CASSETGLRFLQETQYF.

The CDR3 coding sequence is TGTGCCAGCAGCCACTTACCCGGGAAGCACAGGGAAGAGACCCAGTACTTC. This sequence encodes CASSHLPGKHREETQYF. The chain recombines TRBV7-8 with TRBJ2-5; D perhaps matches TRBD1 (6 bases). V was shortened by 5 bases and J by 3 bases, with 22 bases between the two germline ends. The CDR3 has 17 amino acids. Germline V CDR1 and CDR2: SGHVS, FQNEAQ.

V usage is TRBV6-5 and J usage is TRBJ2-1; the D is unclear. This CDR3 contains 13 residues. CDR1 is MNHEY and CDR2 is SVGAGI in the germline V gene. V gave up 2 bases and J gave up 5 bases, with 7 bases separating them. The CDR3 bases are TGTGCCAGCAGTTACATGGCCGACAATGAGCAGTTCTTC. Its translation is CASSYMADNEQFF.

The chain employs TRBV28 and TRBJ1-1; the D is unclear. The V and J ends lost 7 bases and 6 bases respectively, with 6 bases between them. Germline CDR1 and CDR2: MDHEN and SYDVKM. This CDR3 is built from 10 residues. The CDR3 region is CASIAAEAFF. Here the CDR3 DNA reads TGTGCCAGCATAGCCGCTGAAGCTTTCTTT.